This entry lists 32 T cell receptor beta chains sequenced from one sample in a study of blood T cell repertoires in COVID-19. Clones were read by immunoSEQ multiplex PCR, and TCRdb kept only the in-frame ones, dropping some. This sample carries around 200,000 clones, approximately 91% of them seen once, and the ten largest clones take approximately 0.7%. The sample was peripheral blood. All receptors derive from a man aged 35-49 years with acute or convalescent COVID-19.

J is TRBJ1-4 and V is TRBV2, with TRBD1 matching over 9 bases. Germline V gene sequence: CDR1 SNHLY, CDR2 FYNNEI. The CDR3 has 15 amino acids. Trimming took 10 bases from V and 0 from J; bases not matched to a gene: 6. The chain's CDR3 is CAIIQGAATNEKLFF. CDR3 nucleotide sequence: TGTGCCATAATACAGGGGGCCGCAACTAATGAAAAACTGTTTTTT. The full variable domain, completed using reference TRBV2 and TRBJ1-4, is EPEVTQTPSHQVTQMGQEVILRCVPISNHLYFYWYRQILGQKVEFLVSFYNNEISEKSEIFDDQFSVERPDGSNFTLKIRSTKLEDSAMYFCAIIQGAATNEKLFFGSGTQLSVL.

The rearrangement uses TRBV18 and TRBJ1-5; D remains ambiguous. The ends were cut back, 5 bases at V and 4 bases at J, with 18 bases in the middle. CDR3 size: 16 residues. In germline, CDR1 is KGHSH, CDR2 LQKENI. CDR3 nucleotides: TGTGCCAGCTCATCGGACCGCCTCCGGGATAATCAGCCCCAGCATTTT. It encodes CASSSDRLRDNQPQHF.

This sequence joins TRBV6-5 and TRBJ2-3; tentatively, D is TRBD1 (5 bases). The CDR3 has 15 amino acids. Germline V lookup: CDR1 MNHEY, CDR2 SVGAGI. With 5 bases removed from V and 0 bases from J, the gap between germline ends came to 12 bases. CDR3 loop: CASSRQLSSTDTQYF. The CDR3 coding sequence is TGTGCCAGCAGTCGACAGCTCTCCAGCACAGATACGCAGTATTTT.

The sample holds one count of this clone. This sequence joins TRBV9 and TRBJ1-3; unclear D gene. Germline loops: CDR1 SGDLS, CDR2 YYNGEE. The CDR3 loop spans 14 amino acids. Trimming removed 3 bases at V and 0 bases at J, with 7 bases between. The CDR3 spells CASSGPSSGNTIYF. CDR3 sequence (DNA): TGTGCCAGCAGCGGGCCCAGCTCTGGAAACACCATATATTTT.

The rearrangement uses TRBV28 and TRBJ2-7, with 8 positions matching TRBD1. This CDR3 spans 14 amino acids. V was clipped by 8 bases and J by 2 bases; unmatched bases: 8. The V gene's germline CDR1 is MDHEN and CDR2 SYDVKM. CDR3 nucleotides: TGTGCCAGCGTAAAGACAGGGGTAACCTACGAGCAGTACTTC. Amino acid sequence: CASVKTGVTYEQYF.

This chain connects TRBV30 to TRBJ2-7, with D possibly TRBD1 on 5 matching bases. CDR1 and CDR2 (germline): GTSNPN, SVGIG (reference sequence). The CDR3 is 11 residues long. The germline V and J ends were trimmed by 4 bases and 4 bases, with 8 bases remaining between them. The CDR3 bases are TGTGCCTGGACAGGGCATTACGAGCAGTACTTC. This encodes CAWTGHYEQYF. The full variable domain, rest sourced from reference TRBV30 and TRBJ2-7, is SQTIHQWPATLVQPVGSPLSLECTVEGTSNPNLYWYRQAAGRGLQLLFYSVGIGQISSEVPQNLSASRPQDRQFILSSKKLLLSDSGFYLCAWTGHYEQYFGPGTRLTVT.

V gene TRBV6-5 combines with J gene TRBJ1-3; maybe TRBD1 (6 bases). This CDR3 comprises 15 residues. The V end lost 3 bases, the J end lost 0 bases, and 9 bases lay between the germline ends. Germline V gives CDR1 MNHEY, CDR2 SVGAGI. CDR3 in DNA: TGTGCCAGCAGTTATAGACAGGACTCTGGAAACACCATATATTTT. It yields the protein CASSYRQDSGNTIYF.

The CDR3 DNA sequence: TGTGCCAGCAGTTACCAGGGACAGGGGGTAGAGACCCAGTACTTC. It is translated as CASSYQGQGVETQYF. This chain uses TRBV6-5 with TRBJ2-5; TRBD1 aligns across 11 bases. This CDR3 is 15 amino acids long. Losses at the gene ends were 2 bases for V and 4 bases for J; bases not matched to a gene: 3. CDR1 is MNHEY, CDR2 SVGAGI, per germline.

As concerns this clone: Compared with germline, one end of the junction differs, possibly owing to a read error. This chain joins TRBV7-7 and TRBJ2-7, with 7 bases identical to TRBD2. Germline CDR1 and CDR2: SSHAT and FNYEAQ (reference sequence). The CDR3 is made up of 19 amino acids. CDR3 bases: TGTGCTAGCAGCCACACTGCCAGAGCCAATGGGCTAGCGGTGTACGAGCAGTACTTC. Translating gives CASSHTARANGLAVYEQYF. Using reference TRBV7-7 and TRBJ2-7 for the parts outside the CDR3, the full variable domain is GAGVSQSPRYKVTKRGQDVTLRCDPISSHATLYWYQQALGQGPEFLTYFNYEAQPDKSGLPSDRFSAERPEGSISTLTIQRTEQRDSAMYRCASSHTARANGLAVYEQYFGPGTRLTVT.

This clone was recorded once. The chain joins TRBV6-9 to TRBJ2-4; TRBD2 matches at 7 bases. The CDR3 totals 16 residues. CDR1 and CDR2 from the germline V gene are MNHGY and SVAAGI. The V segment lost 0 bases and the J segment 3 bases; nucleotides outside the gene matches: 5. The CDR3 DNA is TGTGCCAGCAGTTATTCAGCTTGGGAGGGCAAAAACATTCAGTACTTC. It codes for CASSYSAWEGKNIQYF.

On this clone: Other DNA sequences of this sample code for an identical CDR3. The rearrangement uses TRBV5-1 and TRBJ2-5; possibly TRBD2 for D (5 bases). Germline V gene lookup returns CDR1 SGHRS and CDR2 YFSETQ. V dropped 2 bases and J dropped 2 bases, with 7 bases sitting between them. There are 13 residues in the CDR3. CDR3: CASSLQRQETQYF. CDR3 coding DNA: TGCGCCAGCAGCTTACAGCGGCAAGAGACCCAGTACTTC.

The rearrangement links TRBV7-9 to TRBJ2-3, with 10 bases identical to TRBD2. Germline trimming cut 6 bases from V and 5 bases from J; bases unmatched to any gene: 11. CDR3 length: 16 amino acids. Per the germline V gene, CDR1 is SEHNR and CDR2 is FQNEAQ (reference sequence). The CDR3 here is CASRTWTSGVGDTQYF. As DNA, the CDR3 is TGTGCCAGCAGAACTTGGACTAGCGGAGTGGGAGATACGCAGTATTTT.

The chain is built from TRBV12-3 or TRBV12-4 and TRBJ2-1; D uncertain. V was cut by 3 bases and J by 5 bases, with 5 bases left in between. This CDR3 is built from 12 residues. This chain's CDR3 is CASSFSNNEQFF. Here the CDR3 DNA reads TGTGCCAGCAGTTTTAGTAACAATGAGCAGTTCTTC.

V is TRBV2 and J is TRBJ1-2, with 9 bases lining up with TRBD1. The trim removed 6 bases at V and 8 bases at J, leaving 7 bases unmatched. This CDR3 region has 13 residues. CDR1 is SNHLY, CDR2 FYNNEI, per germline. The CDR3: CASRSRDREGYTF. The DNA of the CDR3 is TGTGCCAGCAGATCCCGGGACAGGGAAGGCTACACCTTC.

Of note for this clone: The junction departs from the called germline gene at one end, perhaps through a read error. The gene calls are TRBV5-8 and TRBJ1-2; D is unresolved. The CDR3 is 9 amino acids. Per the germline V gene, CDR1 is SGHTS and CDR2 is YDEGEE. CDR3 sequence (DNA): TGTGCCAGCAGCTTTTGGTGGAGCTTC. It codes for CASSFWWSF.

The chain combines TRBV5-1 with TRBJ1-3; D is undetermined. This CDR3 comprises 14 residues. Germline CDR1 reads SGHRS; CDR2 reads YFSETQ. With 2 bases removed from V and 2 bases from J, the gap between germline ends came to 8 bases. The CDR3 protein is CASSFTDTGNTIYF. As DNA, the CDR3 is TGCGCCAGCAGCTTTACTGATACTGGAAACACCATATATTTT.

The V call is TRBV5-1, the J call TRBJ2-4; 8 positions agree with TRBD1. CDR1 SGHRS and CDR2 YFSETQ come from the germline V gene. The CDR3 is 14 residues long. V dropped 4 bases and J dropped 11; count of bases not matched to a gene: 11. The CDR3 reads CASSQGQGASLQYF. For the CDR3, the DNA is TGCGCCAGCAGCCAAGGACAGGGCGCCTCCCTTCAGTACTTC.

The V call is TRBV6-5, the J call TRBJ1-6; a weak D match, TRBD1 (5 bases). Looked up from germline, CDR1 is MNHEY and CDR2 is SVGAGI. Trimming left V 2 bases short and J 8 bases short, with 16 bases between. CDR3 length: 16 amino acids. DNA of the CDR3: TGTGCCAGCAGTTACAGGCAGGGAAGAGAAGATTCACCCCTCCACTTT. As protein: CASSYRQGREDSPLHF.

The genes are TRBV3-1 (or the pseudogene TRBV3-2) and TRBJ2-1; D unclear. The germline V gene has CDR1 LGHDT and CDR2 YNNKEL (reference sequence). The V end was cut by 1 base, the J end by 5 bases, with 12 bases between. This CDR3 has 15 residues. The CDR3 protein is CASSQGGYADNEQFF. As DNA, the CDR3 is TGTGCCAGCAGCCAAGGAGGTTACGCAGACAATGAGCAGTTCTTC.

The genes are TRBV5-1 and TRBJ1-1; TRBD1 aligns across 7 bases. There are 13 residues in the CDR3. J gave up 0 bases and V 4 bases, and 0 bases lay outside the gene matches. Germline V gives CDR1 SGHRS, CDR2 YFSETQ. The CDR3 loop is CASSGTVNTEAFF. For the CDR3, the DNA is TGCGCCAGCAGCGGGACAGTGAACACTGAAGCTTTCTTT. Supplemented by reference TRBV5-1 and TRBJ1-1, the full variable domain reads KAGVTQTPRYLIKTRGQQVTLSCSPISGHRSVSWYQQTPGQGLQFLFEYFSETQRNKGNFPGRFSGRQFSNSRSEMNVSTLELGDSALYLCASSGTVNTEAFFGQGTRLTVV.

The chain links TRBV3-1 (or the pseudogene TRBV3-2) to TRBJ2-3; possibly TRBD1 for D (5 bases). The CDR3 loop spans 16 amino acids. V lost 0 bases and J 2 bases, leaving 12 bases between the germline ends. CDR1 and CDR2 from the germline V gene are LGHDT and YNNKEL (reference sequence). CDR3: CASSQEMTAYTDTQYF. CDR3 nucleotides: TGTGCCAGCAGCCAAGAGATGACAGCTTACACAGATACGCAGTATTTT.

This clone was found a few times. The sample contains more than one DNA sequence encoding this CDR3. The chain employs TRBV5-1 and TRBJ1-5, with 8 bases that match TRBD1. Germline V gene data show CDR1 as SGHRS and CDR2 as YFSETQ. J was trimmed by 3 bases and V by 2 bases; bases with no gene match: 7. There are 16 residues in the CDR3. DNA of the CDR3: TGCGCCAGCAGCTTAGACGGGACAGGCCTCAATCAGCCCCAGCATTTT. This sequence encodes CASSLDGTGLNQPQHF.

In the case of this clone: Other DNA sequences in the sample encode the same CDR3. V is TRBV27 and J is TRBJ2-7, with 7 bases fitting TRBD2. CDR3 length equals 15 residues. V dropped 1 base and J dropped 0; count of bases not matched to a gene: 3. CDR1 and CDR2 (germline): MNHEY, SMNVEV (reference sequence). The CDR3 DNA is TGTGCCAGCAGTTTATGGGCTAGCGGCTCCTACGAGCAGTACTTC. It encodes CASSLWASGSYEQYF.

CDR3 in amino acids: CATSTGTGTTGELFF. In DNA form, the CDR3 reads TGTGCCACCTCCACCGGGACAGGGACCACCGGGGAGCTGTTTTTT. The rearrangement uses TRBV6-5 and TRBJ2-2, with 9 bases aligning to TRBD1. CDR1 is MNHEY, CDR2 SVGAGI, per germline. The CDR3 length is 15 residues. V lost 10 bases to trimming and J lost 4 bases; unmatched junction nucleotides: 10.

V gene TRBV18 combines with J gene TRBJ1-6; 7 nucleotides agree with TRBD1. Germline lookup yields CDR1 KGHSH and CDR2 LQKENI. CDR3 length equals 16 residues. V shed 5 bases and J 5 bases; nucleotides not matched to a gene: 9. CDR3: CASSTQAGQHNSPLHF. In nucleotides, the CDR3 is TGTGCCAGCTCAACTCAGGCGGGACAGCATAATTCACCCCTCCACTTT.

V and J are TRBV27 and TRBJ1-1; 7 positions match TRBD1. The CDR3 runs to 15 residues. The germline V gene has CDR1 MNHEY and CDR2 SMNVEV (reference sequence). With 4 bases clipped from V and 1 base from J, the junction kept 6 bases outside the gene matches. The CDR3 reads CASSSLWTGNTEAFF. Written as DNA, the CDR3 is TGTGCCAGCAGTTCCCTCTGGACAGGGAACACTGAAGCTTTCTTT.

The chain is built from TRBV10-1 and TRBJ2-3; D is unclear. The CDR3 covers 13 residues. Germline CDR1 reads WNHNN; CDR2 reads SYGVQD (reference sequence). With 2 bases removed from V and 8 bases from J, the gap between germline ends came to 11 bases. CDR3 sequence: CASSEPFTGTQYF. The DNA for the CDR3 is TGCGCCAGCAGTGAGCCTTTCACCGGTACGCAGTATTTT.

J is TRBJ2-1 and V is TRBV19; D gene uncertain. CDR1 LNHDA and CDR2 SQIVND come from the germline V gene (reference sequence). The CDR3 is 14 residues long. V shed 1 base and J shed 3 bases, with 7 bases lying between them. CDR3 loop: CASSIGHLYNEQFF. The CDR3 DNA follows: TGTGCCAGTAGTATAGGACACCTCTACAATGAGCAGTTCTTC. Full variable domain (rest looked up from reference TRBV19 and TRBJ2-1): DGGITQSPKYLFRKEGQNVTLSCEQNLNHDAMYWYRQDPGQGLRLIYYSQIVNDFQKGDIAEGYSVSREKKESFPLTVTSAQKNPTAFYLCASSIGHLYNEQFFGPGTRLTVL.

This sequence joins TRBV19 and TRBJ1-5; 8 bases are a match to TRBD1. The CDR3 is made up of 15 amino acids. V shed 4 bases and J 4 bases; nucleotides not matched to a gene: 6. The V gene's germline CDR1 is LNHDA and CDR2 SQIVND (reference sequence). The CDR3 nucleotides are TGTGCCAGTAGTACTGACAGGGGTCGGAATCAGCCCCAGCATTTT. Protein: CASSTDRGRNQPQHF.

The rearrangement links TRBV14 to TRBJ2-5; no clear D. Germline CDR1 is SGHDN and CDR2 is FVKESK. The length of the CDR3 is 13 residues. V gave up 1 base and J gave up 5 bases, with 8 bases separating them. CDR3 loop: CASSQGSRETQYF. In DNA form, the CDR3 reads TGTGCCAGCAGCCAAGGGTCGCGGGAGACCCAGTACTTC. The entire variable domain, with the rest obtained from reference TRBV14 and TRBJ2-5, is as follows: EAGVTQFPSHSVIEKGQTVTLRCDPISGHDNLYWYRRVMGKEIKFLLHFVKESKQDESGMPNNRFLAERTGGTYSTLKVQPAELEDSGVYFCASSQGSRETQYFGPGTRLLVL.

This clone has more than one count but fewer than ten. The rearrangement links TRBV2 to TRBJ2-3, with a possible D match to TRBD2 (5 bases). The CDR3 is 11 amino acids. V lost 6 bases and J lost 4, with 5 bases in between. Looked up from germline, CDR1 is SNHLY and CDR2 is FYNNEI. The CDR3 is CASSGADTQYF. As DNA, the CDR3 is TGTGCCAGCAGCGGGGCAGATACGCAGTATTTT. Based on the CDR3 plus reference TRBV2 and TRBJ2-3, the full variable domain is EPEVTQTPSHQVTQMGQEVILRCVPISNHLYFYWYRQILGQKVEFLVSFYNNEISEKSEIFDDQFSVERPDGSNFTLKIRSTKLEDSAMYFCASSGADTQYFGPGTRLTVL.

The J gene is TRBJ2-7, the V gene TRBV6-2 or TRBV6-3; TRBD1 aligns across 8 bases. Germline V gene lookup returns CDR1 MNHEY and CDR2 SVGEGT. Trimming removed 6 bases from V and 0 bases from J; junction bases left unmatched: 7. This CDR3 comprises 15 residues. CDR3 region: CASSRPGTGSYEQYF. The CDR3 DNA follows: TGTGCCAGCAGCCGTCCCGGGACAGGCTCCTACGAGCAGTACTTC.